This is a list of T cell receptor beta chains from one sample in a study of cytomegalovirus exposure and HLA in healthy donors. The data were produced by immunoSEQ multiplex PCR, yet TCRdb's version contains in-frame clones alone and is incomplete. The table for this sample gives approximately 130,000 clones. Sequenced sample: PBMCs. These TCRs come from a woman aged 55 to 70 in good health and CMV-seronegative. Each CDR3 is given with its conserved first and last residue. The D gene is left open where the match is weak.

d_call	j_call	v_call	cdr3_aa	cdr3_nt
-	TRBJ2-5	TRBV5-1	CASSLNDKRKETQYF	TGCGCCAGCAGCTTGAACGACAAGAGAAAAGAGACCCAGTACTTC
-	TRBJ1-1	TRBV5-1	CASSLVGGVKTEAFF	TGCGCCAGCAGCTTGGTGGGAGGGGTGAAAACTGAAGCTTTCTTT
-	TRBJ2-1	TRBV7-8	CASSLAGTNDYNEQFF	TGTGCCAGCAGCTTAGCGGGGACAAACGACTACAATGAGCAGTTCTTC
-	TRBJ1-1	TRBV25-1	CASSEVGVNTEAFF	TGTGCCAGCAGTGAAGTAGGAGTGAACACTGAAGCTTTCTTT
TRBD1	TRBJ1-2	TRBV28	CASSLRTGGFGYTF	TGTGCCAGCAGTTTGCGGACAGGGGGCTTTGGCTACACCTTC
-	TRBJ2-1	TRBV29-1	CSVADLVLANYNEQFF	TGCAGCGTTGCGGACCTAGTGCTAGCGAACTACAATGAGCAGTTCTTC
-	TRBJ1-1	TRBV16	CASSQGAGTEAFF	TGTGCCAGCAGCCAGGGGGCTGGGACTGAAGCTTTCTTT
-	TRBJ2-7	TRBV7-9	CASSLARWGKDGSSYEQYF	TGTGCCAGCAGCTTAGCGCGTTGGGGAAAGGACGGGAGCTCCTACGAGCAGTACTTC
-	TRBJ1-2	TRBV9	CASSESRTAPTNYGYTF	TGTGCCAGCAGCGAGTCCAGGACAGCGCCTACTAACTATGGCTACACCTTC
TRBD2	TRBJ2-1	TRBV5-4	CASSLAGFGYNEQFF	TGTGCCAGCAGCCTAGCGGGGTTTGGCTACAATGAGCAGTTCTTC
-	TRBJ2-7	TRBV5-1	CASLPPGGLRAYEQYF	TGCGCCAGCTTGCCACCGGGTGGACTCCGCGCCTACGAGCAGTACTTC
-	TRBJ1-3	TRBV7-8	CASSGPDSSPGNTIYF	TGTGCCAGCAGCGGGCCGGACAGCAGTCCTGGAAACACCATATATTTT
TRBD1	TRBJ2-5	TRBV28	CASTMQRRQGRETQYF	TGTGCCAGCACCATGCAGCGACGACAGGGTCGGGAGACCCAGTACTTC
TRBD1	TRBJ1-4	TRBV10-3	CATARQGQGNEKLFF	TGTGCCACCGCGCGTCAGGGACAGGGGAATGAAAAACTGTTTTTT
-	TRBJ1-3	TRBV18	CASSSAGQWGSGNTIYF	TGTGCCAGCTCATCCGCCGGACAATGGGGCTCTGGAAACACCATATATTTT
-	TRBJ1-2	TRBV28	CASSFPTTSYGYTF	TGTGCCAGCAGTTTTCCGACAACCTCCTATGGCTACACCTTC
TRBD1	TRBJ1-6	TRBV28	CASRKPGQRGSPLHF	TGTGCCAGCAGGAAACCGGGACAGAGGGGTTCACCCCTCCACTTT
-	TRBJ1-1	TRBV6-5	CASSYGGKIEEAFF	TGTGCCAGCAGTTACGGGGGGAAAATCGAGGAAGCTTTCTTT
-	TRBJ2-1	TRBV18	CASSPLVQIEQFF	TGTGCCAGCTCACCACTGGTCCAGATAGAGCAGTTCTTC
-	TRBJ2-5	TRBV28	CASSLWGRQGLPDQETQYF	TGTGCCAGCAGTTTATGGGGTCGGCAGGGGTTACCGGACCAAGAGACCCAGTACTTC
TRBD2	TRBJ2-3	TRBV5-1	CASRRTSGRTDTQYF	TGCGCCAGCCGTCGGACTAGCGGGAGAACAGATACGCAGTATTTT
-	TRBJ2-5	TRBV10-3	CAISEGPGSSETQYF	TGTGCCATCAGTGAGGGACCGGGGTCGTCAGAGACCCAGTACTTC
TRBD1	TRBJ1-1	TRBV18	CASSPSGQAGAEAFF	TGTGCCAGCTCACCCTCCGGACAGGCCGGGGCTGAAGCTTTCTTT
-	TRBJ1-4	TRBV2	CASSGGLFEKLFF	TGTGCCAGCAGTGGGGGACTCTTTGAAAAACTGTTTTTT
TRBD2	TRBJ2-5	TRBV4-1	CASSHPGGGAQETQYF	TGCGCCAGCAGCCATCCGGGCGGGGGGGCCCAAGAGACCCAGTACTTC
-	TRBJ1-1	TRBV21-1	CASREGFVGTGPAFF	TGTGCCAGCAGGGAAGGCTTTGTGGGGACAGGGCCAGCTTTCTTT
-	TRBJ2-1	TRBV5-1	CASSLVGRGFKNEQFF	TGCGCCAGCAGCTTGGTAGGGCGGGGTTTTAAGAATGAGCAGTTCTTC
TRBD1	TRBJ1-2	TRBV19	CASSTDRGRFGYTF	TGTGCCAGTAGTACCGACAGGGGGCGGTTTGGCTACACCTTC
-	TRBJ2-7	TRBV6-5	CASSYSGTMDLEQYF	TGTGCCAGCAGTTATTCCGGGACAATGGACCTCGAGCAGTACTTC
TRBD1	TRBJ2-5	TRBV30	CAWSAPTGGASFRYF	TGTGCCTGGAGTGCTCCGACAGGGGGCGCCTCCTTTAGATACTTC
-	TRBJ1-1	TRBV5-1	CASHDTGTEAFF	TGCGCCAGCCACGACACAGGTACTGAAGCTTTCTTT
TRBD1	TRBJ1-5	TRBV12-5	CASGLTGYYQPQHF	TGTGCTAGTGGCCTGACAGGGTATTATCAGCCCCAGCATTTT
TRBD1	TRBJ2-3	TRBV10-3	CAISPTGGLADTQYF	TGTGCCATCAGCCCGACAGGGGGCTTGGCAGATACGCAGTATTTT
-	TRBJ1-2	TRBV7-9	CASSVEGVPGYGYTF	TGTGCCAGCAGCGTAGAAGGGGTCCCCGGTTATGGCTACACCTTC
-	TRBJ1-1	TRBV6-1	CASSPGRGFTEAFF	TGTGCCAGCAGCCCCGGACGGGGTTTCACTGAAGCTTTCTTT
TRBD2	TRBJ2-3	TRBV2	CASRPGTSGFTDTQYF	TGTGCCAGCAGGCCCGGGACTAGCGGTTTCACAGATACGCAGTATTTT
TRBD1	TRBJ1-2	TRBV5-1	CASSPSTGGSYGYTF	TGCGCCAGCAGCCCAAGTACAGGGGGAAGCTATGGCTACACCTTC
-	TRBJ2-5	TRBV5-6	CASSWALGKETQYF	TGTGCCAGCAGCTGGGCACTAGGGAAAGAGACCCAGTACTTC
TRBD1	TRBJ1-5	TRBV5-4	CASSLGGGTSNQPQHF	TGTGCCAGCAGCTTGGGAGGGGGCACGAGCAATCAGCCCCAGCATTTT
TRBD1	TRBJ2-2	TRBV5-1	CASSYGQGWTGELFF	TGCGCCAGCAGCTATGGACAGGGATGGACCGGGGAGCTGTTTTTT
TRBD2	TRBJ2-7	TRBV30	CAWRTGGPAGEQYF	TGTGCCTGGAGAACGGGAGGGCCTGCTGGCGAGCAGTACTTC
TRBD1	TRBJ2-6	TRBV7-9	CASSPGQGNSGANVLTF	TGTGCCAGCAGCCCGGGACAGGGTAACTCTGGGGCCAACGTCCTGACTTTC
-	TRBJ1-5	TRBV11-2	CASSLEGSRGGQPQHF	TGTGCCAGCAGCTTAGAGGGGAGCAGGGGCGGACAGCCCCAGCATTTT
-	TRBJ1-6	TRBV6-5	CASSYSMRGSPLHF	TGTGCCAGCAGTTACTCGATGCGGGGTTCACCCCTCCACTTT
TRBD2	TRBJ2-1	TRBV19	CASSMASGRDEQFF	TGTGCCAGTAGTATGGCTAGCGGGAGGGATGAGCAGTTCTTC
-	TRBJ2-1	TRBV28	CASSEYYEQFF	TGTGCCAGCAGCGAGTACTATGAGCAGTTCTTC
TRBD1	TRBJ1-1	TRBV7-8	CASSFPLMGQGVGDTEAFF	TGTGCCAGCAGCTTCCCATTAATGGGACAGGGGGTTGGTGACACTGAAGCTTTCTTT
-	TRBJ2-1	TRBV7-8	CASSERWRDNEQFF	TGTGCCAGCAGCGAGCGTTGGAGGGACAATGAGCAGTTCTTC
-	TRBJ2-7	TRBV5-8	CASSHRRPLDSGEQYF	TGTGCCAGCAGCCACAGGCGGCCCTTGGACAGTGGGGAGCAGTACTTC
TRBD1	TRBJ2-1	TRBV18	CASSLAHRGSSYNEQFF	TGTGCCAGCTCACTTGCCCACAGGGGGTCCTCCTACAATGAGCAGTTCTTC
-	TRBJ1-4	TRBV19	CASSGDRPTNEKLFF	TGTGCCAGTAGTGGTGACAGACCAACTAATGAAAAACTGTTTTTT
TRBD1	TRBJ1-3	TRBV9	CASSGTGVGNTIYF	TGTGCCAGCAGCGGGACAGGGGTCGGAAACACCATATATTTT
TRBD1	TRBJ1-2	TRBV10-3	CAISDPGQGPAYGYTF	TGTGCCATCAGTGACCCGGGACAGGGTCCGGCCTATGGCTACACCTTC
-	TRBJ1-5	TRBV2	CASSDRGVGQPQHF	TGTGCCAGCAGTGATCGGGGGGTCGGCCAGCCCCAGCATTTT
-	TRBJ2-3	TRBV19	CASSIEAFPTDTQYF	TGTGCCAGTAGTATAGAGGCCTTTCCCACAGATACGCAGTATTTT
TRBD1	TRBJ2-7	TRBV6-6	CASSRTGGNEQYF	TGTGCCAGCAGTCGGACAGGGGGAAACGAGCAGTACTTC
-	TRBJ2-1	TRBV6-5	CASSYSLSGEQFF	TGTGCCAGCAGTTACTCGCTGTCCGGAGAACAGTTCTTC
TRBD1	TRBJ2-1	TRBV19	CASRPTGTGPYNEQFF	TGTGCCAGTAGACCTACCGGGACAGGGCCCTACAATGAGCAGTTCTTC